The 5 T cell receptor beta chains presented below share a single source sample, sequenced in a study of T cells after somatic rescue of genetic block. Sequenced by immunoSEQ multiplex PCR; TCRdb stores in-frame clones only, minus some. The data show 60,000 to 90,000 clones, roughly 93% seen once. The material sequenced was peripheral blood mononuclear cells (PBMCs). The receptors originated from a man aged 25-45 years.

The chain links TRBV5-1 to TRBJ1-1; no definite D call. The V end was cut by 6 bases, the J end by 0 bases, with 18 bases between. Germline loops: CDR1 SGHRS, CDR2 YFSETQ. This CDR3 comprises 16 residues. The CDR3 nucleotides read TGCGCCAGCACCCCACGGGGAGGGCGGCTGAACACTGAAGCTTTCTTT. Translating it yields CASTPRGGRLNTEAFF.

This chain uses TRBV6-5 with TRBJ1-4; 7 bases fit TRBD1. The J segment lost 0 bases and the V segment lost 4 bases, leaving 2 bases of the junction unmatched. The CDR3 extends over 15 amino acids. Per the germline V gene, CDR1 is MNHEY and CDR2 is SVGAGI. The CDR3, as DNA: TGTGCCAGCAGTTCCACAGGGGCAACTAATGAAAAACTGTTTTTT. As protein: CASSSTGATNEKLFF.

This clone has a single count. V gene TRBV28 combines with J gene TRBJ2-2; perhaps TRBD1 as D (6 bases). The CDR3 has 15 amino acids. CDR1 MDHEN and CDR2 SYDVKM come from the germline V gene. Trimming pared 5 bases from V and 13 bases from J, leaving 23 bases between. CDR3: CASSKSQGIGGRLFF. CDR3 coding DNA: TGTGCCAGCAGTAAAAGCCAGGGGATTGGCGGAAGGCTGTTTTTT.

The chain couples TRBV9 to TRBJ1-2; a weak D match, TRBD1 (6 bases). Between the trimmed V and J ends, which lost 3 bases and 8 bases, there was a span of 14 bases. The CDR3 is 13 amino acids. CDR1 and CDR2 (germline): SGDLS, YYNGEE. The CDR3 DNA sequence: TGTGCCAGCAGCGGCGACAGGCGTACCGGCTACACCTTC. It specifies CASSGDRRTGYTF.

The chain joins TRBV28 to TRBJ2-5; 9 bases are a match to TRBD2. The germline gives CDR1 MDHEN, CDR2 SYDVKM. Unmatched junction bases numbered 1, after V lost 2 bases and J lost 3 bases. The CDR3 contains 14 residues. CDR3 in DNA: TGTGCCAGCAGTTTACTAGCGGGAAAAGAGACCCAGTACTTC. Encoded protein: CASSLLAGKETQYF.